The T cell receptor (beta chain) under discussion was sequenced for a study of beta chain features in type 1 diabetes. The investigators reverse transcribed all of the isolated RNA, so they sequenced expressed TCRB transcripts. Only in-frame clones appear in the TCRdb table, and some are missing; sequencing was by immunoSEQ multiplex PCR. The sample shows fewer than 900,000 clones, roughly 17% of them seen only once. Germline V gene sequence: CDR1 MNHEY, CDR2 SMNVEV (reference sequence). The CDR3 spans 15 residues. Unmatched junction bases numbered 8, after V lost 5 bases and J lost 2 bases. This clonotype originated in a woman under 30 in good health. The chain combines TRBV27 with TRBJ2-5; TRBD2 aligns across 7 bases. The sequencing sample was made of naive CD4+ T cells from blood. CDR3 sequence (DNA): TGTGCCAGCAGTACCTCTCCGGGACTACAAGAGACCCAGTACTTC. Protein sequence: CASSTSPGLQETQYF.